This entry lists 15 T cell receptor beta chains sequenced from one sample in a study of cytomegalovirus exposure and HLA in healthy donors. Primers for the PCR totalled 60 Vbeta and 13 Jbeta. Repertoires were generated with immunoSEQ multiplex PCR, while TCRdb's copy carries only in-frame clones and drops some. The sample includes over 100,000 clones, more than 60% of them seen just once. The material sequenced was PBMCs. The receptors were gathered from a middle-aged man in good health and CMV-seropositive.

In nucleotides, the CDR3 is TGTGCCAGCAGCCATCCAGTCGTGAACACTGAAGCTTTCTTT. It is translated as CASSHPVVNTEAFF. The rearrangement links TRBV7-2 to TRBJ1-1; D unresolved. V was clipped by 5 bases and J by 0 bases, with 10 bases between them. Germline CDR1 and CDR2: SGHTA and FQGNSA. The CDR3 totals 14 residues.

This clone occurred a few times. The V call is TRBV29-1, the J call TRBJ1-1, with D unresolved. This CDR3 has 14 residues. V lost 7 bases to trimming and J lost 3 bases, with 18 bases between them. CDR1 SQVTM and CDR2 ANQGSEA come from the germline V gene. This CDR3 is CSAAGSLLDTEAFF. The CDR3 DNA reads as TGCAGCGCCGCGGGCTCCCTGTTGGACACTGAAGCTTTCTTT.

The V gene is TRBV6-5, the J gene TRBJ2-7, with no clear D. Germline V CDR1 and CDR2: MNHEY, SVGAGI. V was pared by 6 bases and J by 1 base, with 10 bases between. The CDR3 has 13 amino acids. In DNA, the CDR3 is TGTGCCAGCAGCTATACAGAGTCCTACGAGCAGTACTTC. Amino acids: CASSYTESYEQYF.

This clone appeared a single time. The chain combines TRBV7-2 with TRBJ1-1; D remains unclear. CDR1 and CDR2 (germline): SGHTA, FQGNSA. CDR3 size: 15 residues. V was cut by 2 bases and J by 1 base, with 11 bases left in between. CDR3 residues: CASSLNAGTNTEAFF. DNA for the CDR3: TGTGCCAGCAGCTTAAATGCAGGAACGAACACTGAAGCTTTCTTT. The whole variable domain, remainder taken from reference TRBV7-2 and TRBJ1-1, is GAGVSQSPSNKVTEKGKDVELRCDPISGHTALYWYRQSLGQGLEFLIYFQGNSAPDKSGLPSDRFSAERTGGSVSTLTIQRTQQEDSAVYLCASSLNAGTNTEAFFGQGTRLTVV.

DNA of the CDR3: TGTGCCAGCAGCCTAGAGGGACAGGGTAATACGCAGTATTTT. As protein: CASSLEGQGNTQYF. The rearrangement links TRBV9 to TRBJ2-3, with 9 bases identical to TRBD1. With V trimmed by 4 bases and J by 7 bases, 7 bases remained unmatched. CDR1 and CDR2 (germline): SGDLS, YYNGEE. The CDR3 consists of 14 residues.

This clone was observed a few times. The V call is TRBV10-3, the J call TRBJ1-6, with D unresolved. From germline, CDR1 is ENHRY and CDR2 SYGVKD. The V end was cut by 0 bases, the J end by 5 bases, with 11 bases between. The CDR3 loop spans 16 amino acids. Here the CDR3 reads CAISESWQVNNSPLHF. Written as DNA, the CDR3 is TGTGCCATCAGTGAGTCGTGGCAGGTGAATAATTCACCCCTCCACTTT.

The chain is built from TRBV2 and TRBJ1-1; 8 bases match TRBD1. The germline gives CDR1 SNHLY, CDR2 FYNNEI. V dropped 4 bases and J dropped 1; count of bases not matched to a gene: 14. The CDR3 extends over 18 amino acids. CDR3 sequence (DNA): TGTGCCAGCAGTGCGGACAGGGTCGGGAGTGGGAGGAACACTGAAGCTTTCTTT. Translated, it gives CASSADRVGSGRNTEAFF.

This clone was picked up a small number of times. The rearrangement links TRBV28 to TRBJ2-4; the match to TRBD2 covers 8 bases. This CDR3 comprises 17 residues. V lost 6 bases, J lost 1 base, and 11 bases stayed unmatched. Germline V gene lookup returns CDR1 MDHEN and CDR2 SYDVKM. As DNA, the CDR3 is TGTGCCAGCAGCGAGCGGGGGAGGGCAGGGGCCAAAAACATTCAGTACTTC. Protein: CASSERGRAGAKNIQYF. Looking up the rest from reference TRBV28 and TRBJ2-4 gives the full variable domain: DVKVTQSSRYLVKRTGEKVFLECVQDMDHENMFWYRQDPGLGLRLIYFSYDVKMKEKGDIPEGYSVSREKKERFSLILESASTNQTSMYLCASSERGRAGAKNIQYFGAGTRLSVL.

The chain joins TRBV28 to TRBJ2-7, with D perhaps TRBD1 (5 bases). V gave up 10 bases and J gave up 4 bases, with 17 bases separating them. CDR1 is MDHEN, CDR2 SYDVKM, per germline. The CDR3 has 13 amino acids. This CDR3 is CATLAGPRYEQYF. The DNA for the CDR3 is TGTGCCACCCTCGCAGGGCCTCGGTACGAGCAGTACTTC. The whole variable domain, remainder taken from reference TRBV28 and TRBJ2-7, is DVKVTQSSRYLVKRTGEKVFLECVQDMDHENMFWYRQDPGLGLRLIYFSYDVKMKEKGDIPEGYSVSREKKERFSLILESASTNQTSMYLCATLAGPRYEQYFGPGTRLTVT.

The chain recombines TRBV4-3 with TRBJ2-1; a weak D match, TRBD1 (6 bases). The V and J ends lost 4 bases and 0 bases respectively, with 10 bases between them. The CDR3 covers 15 residues. Per the germline V gene, CDR1 is LGHNA and CDR2 is YSLEER. The CDR3 DNA reads as TGCGCCAGCAGCCGTATGACAGGCTCCTACAATGAGCAGTTCTTC. It is translated as CASSRMTGSYNEQFF.

The rearrangement joins TRBV2 to TRBJ1-1; TRBD1 agrees at 7 bases. Germline CDR1 is SNHLY and CDR2 is FYNNEI. Trimming removed 5 bases from V and 4 bases from J; junction bases left unmatched: 13. There are 16 residues in the CDR3. The CDR3, as DNA: TGTGCCAGCAGTAACGCCGGCCTGGACAGGCGCACTGAAGCTTTCTTT. Encoded protein: CASSNAGLDRRTEAFF.

This clone turned up a few times. This chain connects TRBV7-9 to TRBJ2-1; TRBD2 matches at 10 bases. This CDR3 comprises 15 residues. V lost 2 bases to trimming and J lost 6 bases; unmatched junction nucleotides: 4. Germline assignment: CDR1 SEHNR and CDR2 FQNEAQ (reference sequence). As DNA, the CDR3 is TGTGCCAGCAGCTTACTAGCGGGAGTGGGCAATGAGCAGTTCTTC. Residues: CASSLLAGVGNEQFF.

This clone has more than one count but fewer than ten. The gene calls are TRBV6-5 and TRBJ1-2; the D gene is possibly TRBD1 (5 bases). The CDR3 runs 13 residues. V dropped 6 bases and J dropped 6 bases, with 14 bases sitting between them. In germline, CDR1 is MNHEY, CDR2 SVGAGI. This CDR3 reads CASRSGYRNGYTF. The CDR3, as DNA: TGTGCCAGCAGGTCAGGGTACCGGAATGGCTACACCTTC.

CDR3 DNA sequence: TGTGCCAGCAGCTTAGTAGCGGGAGGGCCAAGGAATGAGCAGTTCTTC. Its translation is CASSLVAGGPRNEQFF. The chain uses TRBV7-9 and TRBJ2-1; 11 bases map to TRBD2. The germline V gene has CDR1 SEHNR and CDR2 FQNEAQ (reference sequence). The CDR3 runs 16 residues. V lost 1 base and J lost 7; bases outside the gene matches: 6.

J is TRBJ2-7 and V is TRBV7-2, with D unresolved. The CDR3 sequence is 15 residues long. Between the trimmed V and J ends, which lost 5 bases and 2 bases, there was a span of 16 bases. Per the germline V gene, CDR1 is SGHTA and CDR2 is FQGNSA. CDR3 coding DNA: TGTGCCAGCAGCCCCCAATCGGGTGGTGCCTACGAGCAGTACTTC. Residues: CASSPQSGGAYEQYF.